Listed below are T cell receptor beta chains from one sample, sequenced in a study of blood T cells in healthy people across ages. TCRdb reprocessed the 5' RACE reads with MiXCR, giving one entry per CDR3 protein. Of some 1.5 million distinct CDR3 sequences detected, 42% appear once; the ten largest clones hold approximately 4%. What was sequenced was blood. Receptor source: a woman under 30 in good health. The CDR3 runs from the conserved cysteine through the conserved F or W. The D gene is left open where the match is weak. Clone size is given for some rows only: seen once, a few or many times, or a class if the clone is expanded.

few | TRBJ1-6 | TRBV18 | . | TGTGCCAGCTCATCCGAAATCAATTCACCCCTCCACTTT | CASSSEINSPLHF
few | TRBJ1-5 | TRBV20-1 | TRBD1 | TGCAGTGCTAGGGGGACAGGGGAAGTTCAGCCCCAGCATTTT | CSARGTGEVQPQHF
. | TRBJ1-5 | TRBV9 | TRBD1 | TGTGCCAGCAGCGTAGGAGGGGGCATCAATCAGCCCCAGCATTTT | CASSVGGGINQPQHF
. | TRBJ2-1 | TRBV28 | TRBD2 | TGCGCCAGCAGTTTTTCAGGACTAGCAGGGAATGAGCAGTTCTTC | CASSFSGLAGNEQFF
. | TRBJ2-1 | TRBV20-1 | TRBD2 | TGCAGTGCTAGAGACCTAGCGGGGTCAATACACAATGAGCAGTTCTTC | CSARDLAGSIHNEQFF
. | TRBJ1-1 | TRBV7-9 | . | TGTGCCAGCAGCTTTTATGCAGGCTTCACTGAAGCTTTCTTT | CASSFYAGFTEAFF
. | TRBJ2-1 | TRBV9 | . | TGTGCCAGCAGCCCCCGCTGCGATGAGCAGTTCTTC | CASSPRCDEQFF
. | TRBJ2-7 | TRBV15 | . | TGTGCCACCAGCACCTACAGTAGCTCCTACAATGAGCAGTACTTC | CATSTYSSSYNEQYF
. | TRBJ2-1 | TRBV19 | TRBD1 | TGTGCCAGTAGTAGACGAGGGGGCCACTACAATGAGCAGTTCTTC | CASSRRGGHYNEQFF
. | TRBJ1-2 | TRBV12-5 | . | TGTGCTAGTGGTGACCAGGGCTATGGCTACACCTTC | CASGDQGYGYTF
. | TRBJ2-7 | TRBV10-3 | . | TGTGCCATCAGCGACGTCTCCTACGAGCAGTACTTC | CAISDVSYEQYF
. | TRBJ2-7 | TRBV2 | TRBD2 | TGTGCCAGCAGTAGCCTAGCGGGGGGTAACGAGCAGTACTTC | CASSSLAGGNEQYF
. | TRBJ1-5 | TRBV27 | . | TGTGCCAGCAGTCCCTACTATCTGAATAGCAATCAGCCCCAGCATTTT | CASSPYYLNSNQPQHF
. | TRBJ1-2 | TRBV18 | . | TGTGCCAGCTCACCGCAGGGACACTCTAACTATGGCTACACCTTC | CASSPQGHSNYGYTF
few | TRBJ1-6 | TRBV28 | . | TGTGCCAGCAGCACTCGCAGGGGAATAGGTTCACCCCTCCACTTT | CASSTRRGIGSPLHF
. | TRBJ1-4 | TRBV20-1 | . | TGCAGTGCTAGGGACAGTGGTTGGGAAAAACTGTTTTTT | CSARDSGWEKLFF
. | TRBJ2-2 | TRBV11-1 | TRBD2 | TGTGCCAGCAGCTCATTTAGCGGGCATGACACCGGGGAGCTGTTTTTT | CASSSFSGHDTGELFF
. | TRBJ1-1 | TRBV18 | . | TGTGCCAGCTCACCGGGGGGGCAGGACACTGAAGCTTTCTTT | CASSPGGQDTEAFF
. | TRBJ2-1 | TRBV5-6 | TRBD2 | TGTGCCAGCAGCTTGTGGCTAGCGGGAGGCTGTGAGCAGTTCTTC | CASSLWLAGGCEQFF
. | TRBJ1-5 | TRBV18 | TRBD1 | TGTGCCAGCTCACCTCGACAGGGTTGGAATCAGCCCCAGCATTTT | CASSPRQGWNQPQHF
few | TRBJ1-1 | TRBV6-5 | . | TGTGCCAGCAGTTACTCTCCGGGACACACGAACACTGAAGCTTTCTTT | CASSYSPGHTNTEAFF
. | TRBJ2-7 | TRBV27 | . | TGTGCCAGCAGCTACAGGGACACAACCTACGAGCAGTACTTC | CASSYRDTTYEQYF
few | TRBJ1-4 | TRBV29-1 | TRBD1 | TGCAGCGTAATTAGGGGGCCTGGGGAAAAACTGTTTTTT | CSVIRGPGEKLFF
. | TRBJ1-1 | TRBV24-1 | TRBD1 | TGTGCCACCAGTCGGCAGGGGGCCGGAGGGACTGAAGCTTTCTTT | CATSRQGAGGTEAFF